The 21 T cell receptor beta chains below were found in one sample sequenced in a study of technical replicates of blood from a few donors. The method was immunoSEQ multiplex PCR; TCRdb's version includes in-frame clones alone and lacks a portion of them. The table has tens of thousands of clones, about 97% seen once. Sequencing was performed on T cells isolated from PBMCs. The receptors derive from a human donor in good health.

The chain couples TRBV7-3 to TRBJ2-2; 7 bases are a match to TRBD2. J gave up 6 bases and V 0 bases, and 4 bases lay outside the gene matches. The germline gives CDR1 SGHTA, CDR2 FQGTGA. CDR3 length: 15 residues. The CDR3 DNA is TGTGCCAGCAGCTTAACTTCGGCGGGAGCCGGGGAGCTGTTTTTT. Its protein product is CASSLTSAGAGELFF.

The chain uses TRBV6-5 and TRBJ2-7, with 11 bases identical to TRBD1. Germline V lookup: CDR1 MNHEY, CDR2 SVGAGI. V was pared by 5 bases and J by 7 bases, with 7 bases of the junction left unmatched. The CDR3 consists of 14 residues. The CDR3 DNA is TGTGCCAGCAGTGAAGGGGACAGGGGGGATGAGCAGTACTTC. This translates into CASSEGDRGDEQYF.

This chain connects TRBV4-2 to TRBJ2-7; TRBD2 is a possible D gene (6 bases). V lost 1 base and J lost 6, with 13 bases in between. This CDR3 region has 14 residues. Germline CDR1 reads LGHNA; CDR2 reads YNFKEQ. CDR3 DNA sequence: TGTGCCAGCAGCCAAGCGTCTAGCGCCGTCGAGCAGTACTTC. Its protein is CASSQASSAVEQYF.

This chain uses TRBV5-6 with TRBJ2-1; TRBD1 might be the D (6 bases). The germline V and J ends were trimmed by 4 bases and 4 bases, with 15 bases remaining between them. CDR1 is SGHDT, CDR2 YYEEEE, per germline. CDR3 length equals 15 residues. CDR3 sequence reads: CASSPGAGVYNEQFF. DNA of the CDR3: TGTGCCAGCAGCCCTGGGGCAGGGGTTTACAATGAGCAGTTCTTC.

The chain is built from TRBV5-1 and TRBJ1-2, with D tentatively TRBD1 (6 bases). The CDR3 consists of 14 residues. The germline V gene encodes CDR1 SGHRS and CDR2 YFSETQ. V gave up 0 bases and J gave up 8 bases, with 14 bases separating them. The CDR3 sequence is CASSLGQGLGGYTF. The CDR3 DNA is TGCGCCAGCAGCTTGGGGCAGGGGTTGGGAGGCTACACCTTC.

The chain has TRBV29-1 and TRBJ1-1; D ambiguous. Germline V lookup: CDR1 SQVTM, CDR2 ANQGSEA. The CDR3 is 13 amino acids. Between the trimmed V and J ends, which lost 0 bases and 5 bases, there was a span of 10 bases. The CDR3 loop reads CSVEDRGRTEAFF. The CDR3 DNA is TGCAGCGTTGAAGATCGCGGGAGGACTGAAGCTTTCTTT.

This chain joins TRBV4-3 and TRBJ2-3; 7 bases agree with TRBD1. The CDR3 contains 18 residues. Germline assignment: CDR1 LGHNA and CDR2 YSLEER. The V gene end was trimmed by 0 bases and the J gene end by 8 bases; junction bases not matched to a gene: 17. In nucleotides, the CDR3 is TGCGCCAGCAGCCAAGATATAGGGATGGGGACAGTTTCCCTTACGCAGTATTTT. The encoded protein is CASSQDIGMGTVSLTQYF.

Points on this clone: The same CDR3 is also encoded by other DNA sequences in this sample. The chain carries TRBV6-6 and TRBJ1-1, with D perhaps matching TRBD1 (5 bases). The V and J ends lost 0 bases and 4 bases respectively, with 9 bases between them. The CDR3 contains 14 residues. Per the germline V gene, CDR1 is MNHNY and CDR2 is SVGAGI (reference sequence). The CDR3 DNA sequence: TGTGCCAGCAGTTACTCAGGGGATAGCACTGAAGCTTTCTTT. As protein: CASSYSGDSTEAFF.

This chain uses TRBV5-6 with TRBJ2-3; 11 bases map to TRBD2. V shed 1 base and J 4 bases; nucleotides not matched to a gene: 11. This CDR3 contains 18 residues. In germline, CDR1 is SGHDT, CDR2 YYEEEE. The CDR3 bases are TGTGCCAGCAGCTTGAGGAGACTAGCGGGGAGGGTTGCAGATACGCAGTATTTT. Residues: CASSLRRLAGRVADTQYF.

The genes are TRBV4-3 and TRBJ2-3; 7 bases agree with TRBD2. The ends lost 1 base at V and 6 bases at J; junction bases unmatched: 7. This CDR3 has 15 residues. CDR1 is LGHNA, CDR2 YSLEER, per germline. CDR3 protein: CASSQVPSAGDTQYF. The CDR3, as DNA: TGCGCCAGCAGCCAAGTACCGTCAGCGGGGGATACGCAGTATTTT.

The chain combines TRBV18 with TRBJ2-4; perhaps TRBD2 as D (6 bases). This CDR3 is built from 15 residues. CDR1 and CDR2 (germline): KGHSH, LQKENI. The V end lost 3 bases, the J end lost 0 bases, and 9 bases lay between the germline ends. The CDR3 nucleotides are TGTGCCAGCTCACCGGAGGGACTAGCCAAAAACATTCAGTACTTC. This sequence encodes CASSPEGLAKNIQYF. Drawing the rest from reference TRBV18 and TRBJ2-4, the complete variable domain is NAGVMQNPRHLVRRRGQEARLRCSPMKGHSHVYWYRQLPEEGLKFMVYLQKENIIDESGMPKERFSAEFPKEGPSILRIQQVVRGDSAAYFCASSPEGLAKNIQYFGAGTRLSVL.

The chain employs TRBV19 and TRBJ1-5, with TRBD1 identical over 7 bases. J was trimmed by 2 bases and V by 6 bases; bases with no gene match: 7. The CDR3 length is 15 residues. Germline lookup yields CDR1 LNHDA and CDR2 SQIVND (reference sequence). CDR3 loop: CASSPDREGNQPQHF. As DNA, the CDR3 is TGTGCCAGTAGCCCTGACAGGGAAGGCAATCAGCCCCAGCATTTT.

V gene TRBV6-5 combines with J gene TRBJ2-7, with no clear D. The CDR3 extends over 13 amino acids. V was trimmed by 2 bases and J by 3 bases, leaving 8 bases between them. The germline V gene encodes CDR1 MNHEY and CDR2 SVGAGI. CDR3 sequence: CASSYNLYYEQYF. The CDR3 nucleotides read TGTGCCAGCAGTTACAACTTGTACTACGAGCAGTACTTC.

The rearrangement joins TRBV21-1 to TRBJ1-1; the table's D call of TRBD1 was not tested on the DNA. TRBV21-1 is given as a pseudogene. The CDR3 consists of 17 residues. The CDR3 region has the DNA TGTGCCAGCAGCAATAAACTTTTCGGCAGGGGATTCACTGAAGCTTTCTTT. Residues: CASSNKLFGRGFTEAFF.

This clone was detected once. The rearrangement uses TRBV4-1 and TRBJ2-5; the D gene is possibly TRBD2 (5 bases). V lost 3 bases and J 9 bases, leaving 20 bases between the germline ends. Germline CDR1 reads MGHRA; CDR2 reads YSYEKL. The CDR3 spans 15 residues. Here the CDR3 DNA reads TGCGCCAGCAGCCAGAGGGAATTAAAGAGTTGGCCCCAGTACTTC. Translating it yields CASSQRELKSWPQYF.

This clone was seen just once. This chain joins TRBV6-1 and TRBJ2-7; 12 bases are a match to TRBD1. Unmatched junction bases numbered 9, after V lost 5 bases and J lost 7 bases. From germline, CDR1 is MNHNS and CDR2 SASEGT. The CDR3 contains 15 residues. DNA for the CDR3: TGTGCCAGCAGTTTTTCCGGGACAGGGGGCGAAGAGCAGTACTTC. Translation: CASSFSGTGGEEQYF.

CDR3 sequence (DNA): TGTGCCAGCAGTGAGTTACCCCAGGGTTTTTCCTACAATGAGCAGTTCTTC. Translating gives CASSELPQGFSYNEQFF. The rearrangement links TRBV6-1 to TRBJ2-1, with D perhaps TRBD1 (5 bases). V was shortened by 3 bases and J by 1 base, with 16 bases between the two germline ends. The CDR3 runs 17 residues. The V gene's germline CDR1 is MNHNS and CDR2 SASEGT.

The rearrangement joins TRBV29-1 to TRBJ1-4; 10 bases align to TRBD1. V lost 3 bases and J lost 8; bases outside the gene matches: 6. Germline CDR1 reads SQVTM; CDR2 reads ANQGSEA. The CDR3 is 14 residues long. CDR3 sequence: CSVESGQGSEKLFF. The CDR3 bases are TGCAGCGTTGAGTCGGGACAGGGGTCCGAAAAACTGTTTTTT.

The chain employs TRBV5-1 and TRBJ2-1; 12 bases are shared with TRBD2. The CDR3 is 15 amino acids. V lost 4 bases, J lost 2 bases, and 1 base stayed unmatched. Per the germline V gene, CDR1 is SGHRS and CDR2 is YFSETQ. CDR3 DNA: TGCGCCAGCAGCCCTAGCGGGAGGGCCTACAATGAGCAGTTCTTC. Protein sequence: CASSPSGRAYNEQFF.

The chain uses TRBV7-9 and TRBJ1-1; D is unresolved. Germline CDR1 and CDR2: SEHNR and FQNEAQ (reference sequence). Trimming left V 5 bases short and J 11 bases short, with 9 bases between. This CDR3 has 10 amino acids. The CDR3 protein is CASSILAAFF. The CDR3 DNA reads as TGTGCCAGCAGCATATTAGCCGCTTTCTTT.

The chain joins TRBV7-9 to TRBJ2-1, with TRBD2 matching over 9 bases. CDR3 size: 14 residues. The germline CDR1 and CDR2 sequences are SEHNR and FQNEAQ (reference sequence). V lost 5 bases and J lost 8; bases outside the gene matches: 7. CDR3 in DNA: TGTGCCAGCAGCCTCCTAGCGGGAATCGATGAGCAGTTCTTC. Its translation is CASSLLAGIDEQFF.